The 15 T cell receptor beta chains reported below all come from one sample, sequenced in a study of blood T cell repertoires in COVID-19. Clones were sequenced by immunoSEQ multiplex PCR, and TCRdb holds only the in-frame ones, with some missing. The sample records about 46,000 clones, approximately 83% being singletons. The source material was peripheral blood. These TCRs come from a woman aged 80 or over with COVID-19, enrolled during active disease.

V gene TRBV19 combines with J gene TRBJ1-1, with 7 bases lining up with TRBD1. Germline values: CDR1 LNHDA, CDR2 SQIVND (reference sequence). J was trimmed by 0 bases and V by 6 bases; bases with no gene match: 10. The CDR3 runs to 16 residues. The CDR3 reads CASRGQGGTMNTEAFF. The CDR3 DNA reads TGTGCCAGTAGGGGCCAGGGGGGTACGATGAACACTGAAGCTTTCTTT.

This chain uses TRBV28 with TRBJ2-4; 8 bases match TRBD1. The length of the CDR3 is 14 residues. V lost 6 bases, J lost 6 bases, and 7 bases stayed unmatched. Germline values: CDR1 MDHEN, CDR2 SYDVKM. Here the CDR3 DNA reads TGTGCCAGCAGCCCACCAGGGGGCAGAAACATTCAGTACTTC. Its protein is CASSPPGGRNIQYF.

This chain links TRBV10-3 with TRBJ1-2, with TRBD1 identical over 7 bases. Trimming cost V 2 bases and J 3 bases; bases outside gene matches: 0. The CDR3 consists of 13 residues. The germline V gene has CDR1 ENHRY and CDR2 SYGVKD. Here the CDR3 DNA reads TGTGCCATCAGTGAGGGACAGGACTATGGCTACACCTTC. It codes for CAISEGQDYGYTF.

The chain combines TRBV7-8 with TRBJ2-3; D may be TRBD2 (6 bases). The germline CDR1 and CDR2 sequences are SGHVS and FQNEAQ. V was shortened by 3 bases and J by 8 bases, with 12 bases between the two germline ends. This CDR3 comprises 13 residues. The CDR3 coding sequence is TGTGCCAGCAGCTTGGGAGGAATGAGTACGCAGTATTTT. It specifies CASSLGGMSTQYF.

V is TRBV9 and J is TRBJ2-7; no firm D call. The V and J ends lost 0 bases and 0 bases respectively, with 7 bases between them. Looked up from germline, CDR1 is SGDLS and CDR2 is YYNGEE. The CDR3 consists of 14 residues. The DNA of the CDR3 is TGTGCCAGCAGCGTAGGGTCAGGCTCCTACGAGCAGTACTTC. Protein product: CASSVGSGSYEQYF.

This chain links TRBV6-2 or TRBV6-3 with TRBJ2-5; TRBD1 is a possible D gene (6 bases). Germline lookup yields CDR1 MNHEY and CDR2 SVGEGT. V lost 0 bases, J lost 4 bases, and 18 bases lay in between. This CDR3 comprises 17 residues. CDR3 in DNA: TGTGCCAGCAGTTACTCTCTAGAGCAGGGGTATGGAGAGACCCAGTACTTC. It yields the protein CASSYSLEQGYGETQYF.

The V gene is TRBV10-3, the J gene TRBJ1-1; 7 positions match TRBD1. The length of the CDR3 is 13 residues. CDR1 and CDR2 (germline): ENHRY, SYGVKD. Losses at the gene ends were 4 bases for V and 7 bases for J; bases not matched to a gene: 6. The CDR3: CAISGWQGVEAFF. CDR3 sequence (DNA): TGTGCCATCAGTGGGTGGCAGGGGGTTGAAGCTTTCTTT.

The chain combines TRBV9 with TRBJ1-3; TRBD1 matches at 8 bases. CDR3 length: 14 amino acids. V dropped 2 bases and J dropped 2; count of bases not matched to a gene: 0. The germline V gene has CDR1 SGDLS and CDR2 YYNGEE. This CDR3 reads CASSVDRAGNTIYF. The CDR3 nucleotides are TGTGCCAGCAGCGTGGACAGGGCTGGAAACACCATATATTTT.

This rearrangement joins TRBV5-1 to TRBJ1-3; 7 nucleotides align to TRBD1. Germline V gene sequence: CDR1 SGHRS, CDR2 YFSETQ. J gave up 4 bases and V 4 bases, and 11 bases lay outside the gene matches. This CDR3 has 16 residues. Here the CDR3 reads CASSPQALTGGNTIYF. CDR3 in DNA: TGCGCCAGCAGCCCCCAGGCCTTGACAGGGGGAAACACCATATATTTT.

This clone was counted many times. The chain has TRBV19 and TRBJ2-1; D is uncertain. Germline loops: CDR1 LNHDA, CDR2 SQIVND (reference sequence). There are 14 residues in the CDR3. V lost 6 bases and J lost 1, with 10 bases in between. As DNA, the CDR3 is TGTGCCAGTAGGCTCCGGGTATCCTACAATGAGCAGTTCTTC. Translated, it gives CASRLRVSYNEQFF. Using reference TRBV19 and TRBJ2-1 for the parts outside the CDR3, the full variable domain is DGGITQSPKYLFRKEGQNVTLSCEQNLNHDAMYWYRQDPGQGLRLIYYSQIVNDFQKGDIAEGYSVSREKKESFPLTVTSAQKNPTAFYLCASRLRVSYNEQFFGPGTRLTVL.

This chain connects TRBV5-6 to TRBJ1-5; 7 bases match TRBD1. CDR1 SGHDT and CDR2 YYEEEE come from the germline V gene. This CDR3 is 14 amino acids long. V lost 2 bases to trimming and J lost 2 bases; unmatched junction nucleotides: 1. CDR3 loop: CASSFGTGNQPQHF. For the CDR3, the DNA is TGTGCCAGCAGCTTCGGGACAGGCAATCAGCCCCAGCATTTT.

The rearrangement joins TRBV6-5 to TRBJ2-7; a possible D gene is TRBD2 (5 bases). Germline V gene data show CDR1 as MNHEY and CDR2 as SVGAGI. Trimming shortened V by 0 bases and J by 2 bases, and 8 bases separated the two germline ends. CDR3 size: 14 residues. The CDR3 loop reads CASSYSAGPYEQYF. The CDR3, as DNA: TGTGCCAGCAGTTACTCGGCGGGCCCCTACGAGCAGTACTTC.

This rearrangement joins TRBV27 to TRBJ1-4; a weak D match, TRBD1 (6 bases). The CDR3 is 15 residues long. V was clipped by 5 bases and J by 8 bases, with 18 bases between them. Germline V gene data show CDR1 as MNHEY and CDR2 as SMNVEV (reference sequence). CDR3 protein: CASSPLRGKEEKLFF. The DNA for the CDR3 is TGTGCCAGCAGTCCCCTCAGGGGCAAGGAGGAAAAACTGTTTTTT.

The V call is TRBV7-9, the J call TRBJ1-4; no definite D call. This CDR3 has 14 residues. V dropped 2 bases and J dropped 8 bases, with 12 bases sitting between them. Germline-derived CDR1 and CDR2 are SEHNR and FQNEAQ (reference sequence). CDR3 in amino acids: CASSLSRSGEKLFF. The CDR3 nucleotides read TGTGCCAGCAGCTTAAGTCGTTCTGGCGAAAAACTGTTTTTT.

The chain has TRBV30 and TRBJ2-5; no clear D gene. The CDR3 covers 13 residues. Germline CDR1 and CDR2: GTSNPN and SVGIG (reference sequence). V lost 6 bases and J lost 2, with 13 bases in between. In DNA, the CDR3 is TGTGCCTGCCCCCTAATAGATCAAGAGACCCAGTACTTC. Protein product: CACPLIDQETQYF.